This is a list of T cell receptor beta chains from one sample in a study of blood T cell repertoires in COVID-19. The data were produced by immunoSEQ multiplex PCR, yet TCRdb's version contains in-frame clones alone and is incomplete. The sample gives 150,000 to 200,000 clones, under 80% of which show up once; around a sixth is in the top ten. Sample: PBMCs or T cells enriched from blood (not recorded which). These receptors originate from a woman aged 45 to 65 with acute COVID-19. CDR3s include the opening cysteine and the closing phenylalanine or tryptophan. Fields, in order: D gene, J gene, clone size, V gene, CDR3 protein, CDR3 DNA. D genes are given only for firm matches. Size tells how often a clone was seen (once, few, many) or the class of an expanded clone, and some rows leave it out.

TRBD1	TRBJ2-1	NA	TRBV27	CASRLDRDNEQFF	TGTGCCAGCAGATTGGACAGGGACAATGAGCAGTTCTTC
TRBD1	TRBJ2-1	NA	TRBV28	CASFRTGRVNEQFF	TGTGCCAGCTTCCGGACAGGGCGAGTCAATGAGCAGTTCTTC
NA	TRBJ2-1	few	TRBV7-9	CASSFRDSYNEQFF	TGTGCCAGCAGCTTCAGGGACTCCTACAATGAGCAGTTCTTC
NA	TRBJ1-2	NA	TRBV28	CASRPGGVYGYTF	TGTGCCAGCAGACCAGGAGGGGTCTATGGCTACACCTTC
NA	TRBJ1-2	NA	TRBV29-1	CSVGTPRYYGYTF	TGCAGCGTAGGGACTCCTAGGTACTATGGCTACACCTTC
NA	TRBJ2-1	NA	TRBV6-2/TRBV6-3	CASSYSQGYNEQFF	TGTGCCAGCAGTTACTCTCAGGGGTACAATGAGCAGTTCTTC
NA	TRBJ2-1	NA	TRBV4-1	CASSQDQGPNEQFF	TGCGCCAGCAGCCAAGATCAGGGTCCCAATGAGCAGTTCTTC
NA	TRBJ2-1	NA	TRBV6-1	CASSEVPGGTVYNEQFF	TGTGCCAGCAGTGAAGTTCCGGGGGGGACAGTGTACAATGAGCAGTTCTTC
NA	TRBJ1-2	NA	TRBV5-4	CASSLSVSYGYTF	TGTGCCAGCAGCTTATCGGTGTCCTATGGCTACACCTTC
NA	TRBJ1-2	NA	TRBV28	CASSSFYGYTF	TGTGCCAGCAGTTCCTTCTATGGCTACACCTTC
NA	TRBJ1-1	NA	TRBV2	CASRAPPGGDSRMNTEAFF	TGTGCCAGCAGGGCCCCTCCGGGGGGTGACAGTCGAATGAACACTGAAGCTTTCTTT
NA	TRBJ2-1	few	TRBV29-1	CSALGRLNNEQFF	TGCAGCGCCCTAGGGAGACTAAACAATGAGCAGTTCTTC
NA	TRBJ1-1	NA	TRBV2	CASSEDSLNPEAFF	TGTGCCAGCAGTGAAGACAGCTTGAACCCTGAAGCTTTCTTT
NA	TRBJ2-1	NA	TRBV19	CASSLSRGSSYNEQFF	TGTGCCAGTAGTTTATCTAGGGGCTCCTCCTACAATGAGCAGTTCTTC
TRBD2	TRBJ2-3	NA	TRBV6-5	CASSYSGGIGTDTQYF	TGTGCCAGCAGTTACTCGGGGGGGATCGGCACAGATACGCAGTATTTT
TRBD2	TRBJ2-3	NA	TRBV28	CASTPQGLGESDTQYF	TGTGCCAGCACCCCGCAGGGACTAGGGGAGTCAGATACGCAGTATTTT
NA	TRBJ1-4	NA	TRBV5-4	CASSSNRDGGEKLFF	TGTGCCAGCAGCTCAAACAGGGACGGTGGTGAAAAACTGTTTTTT
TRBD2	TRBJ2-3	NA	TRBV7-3	CASSSGLAGGVDTQYF	TGTGCCAGCAGCTCTGGACTAGCGGGGGGTGTAGATACGCAGTATTTT
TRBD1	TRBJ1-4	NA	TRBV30	CAWTRDSNEKLFF	TGTGCCTGGACCCGGGACAGTAATGAAAAACTGTTTTTT
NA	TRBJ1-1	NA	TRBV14	CASSPGHFYSEAFF	TGTGCCAGCAGCCCCGGACATTTTTACTCTGAAGCTTTCTTT
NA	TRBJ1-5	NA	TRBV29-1	CSVGGLSSNQPQHF	TGCAGCGTCGGAGGACTGAGTAGCAATCAGCCCCAGCATTTT
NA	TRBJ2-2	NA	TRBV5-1	CASSSWWGSSTGELFF	TGCGCCAGCAGCTCGTGGTGGGGCAGTAGCACCGGGGAGCTGTTTTTT
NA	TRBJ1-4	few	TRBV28	CASSSQGRDVFEKLFF	TGTGCCAGCAGTTCCCAGGGGAGAGACGTTTTTGAAAAACTGTTTTTT
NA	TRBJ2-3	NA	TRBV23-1	CASSQSRNRDADTQYF	TGCGCCAGCAGTCAAAGCCGGAACAGGGATGCAGATACGCAGTATTTT
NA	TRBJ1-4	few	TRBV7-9	CASSLKREKLFF	TGTGCCAGCAGCCTAAAGAGGGAAAAACTGTTTTTT
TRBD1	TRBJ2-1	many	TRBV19	CATRGRGYANEQFF	TGTGCCACCCGGGGCAGGGGGTATGCCAATGAGCAGTTCTTC
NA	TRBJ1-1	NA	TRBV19	CASSMYGDFNTEAFF	TGTGCCAGTAGTATGTACGGGGATTTTAACACTGAAGCTTTCTTT
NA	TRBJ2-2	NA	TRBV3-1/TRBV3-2	CASSQRAGTNTGELFF	TGTGCCAGCAGCCAAAGGGCAGGGACTAACACCGGGGAGCTGTTTTTT
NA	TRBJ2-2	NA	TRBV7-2	CASSFGDTGELFF	TGTGCCAGCAGCTTTGGAGACACCGGGGAGCTGTTTTTT
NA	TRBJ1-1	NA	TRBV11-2	CASSLDRAGNTEAFF	TGTGCCAGCAGCTTAGACCGTGCGGGGAACACTGAAGCTTTCTTT
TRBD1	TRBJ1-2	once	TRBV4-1	CASSQDGTVGYTF	TGCGCCAGCAGCCAAGATGGGACAGTTGGCTACACCTTC
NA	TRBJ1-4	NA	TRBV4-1	CASSLGGTTNEKLFF	TGCGCCAGCAGCCTCGGGGGGACAACTAATGAAAAACTGTTTTTT
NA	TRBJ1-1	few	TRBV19	CASSIFYGQGGTEAFF	TGTGCCAGTAGTATTTTTTATGGGCAGGGAGGCACTGAAGCTTTCTTT
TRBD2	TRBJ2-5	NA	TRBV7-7	CASSVGLAGGLEETQYF	TGTGCCAGCAGCGTGGGACTAGCGGGGGGTCTCGAAGAGACCCAGTACTTC
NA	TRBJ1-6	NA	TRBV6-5	CASSYETGTYNSPLHF	TGTGCCAGCAGTTACGAGACAGGCACCTATAATTCACCCCTCCACTTT
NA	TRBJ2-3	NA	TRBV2	CASRELGVADTQYF	TGTGCCAGCAGAGAACTAGGAGTTGCAGATACGCAGTATTTT
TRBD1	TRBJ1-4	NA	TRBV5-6	CASSLETGANEKLFF	TGTGCCAGCAGCTTGGAGACAGGGGCTAATGAAAAACTGTTTTTT
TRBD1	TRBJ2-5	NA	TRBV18	CASSRTGAGETQYF	TGTGCCAGCTCACGGACAGGGGCAGGGGAGACCCAGTACTTC
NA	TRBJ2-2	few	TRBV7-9	CASIAGQTNTGELFF	TGTGCCAGCATCGCAGGACAGACGAACACCGGGGAGCTGTTTTTT
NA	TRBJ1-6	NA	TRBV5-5	CASSLFQGIGNSPLHF	TGTGCCAGCAGCTTATTTCAGGGGATAGGGAATTCACCCCTCCACTTT
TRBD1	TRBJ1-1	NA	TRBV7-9	CASSPRTGMAEAFF	TGTGCCAGCAGCCCCCGGACAGGGATGGCTGAAGCTTTCTTT
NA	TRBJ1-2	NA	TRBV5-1	CASSFASIYGYTF	TGCGCCAGCAGCTTTGCATCTATCTATGGCTACACCTTC
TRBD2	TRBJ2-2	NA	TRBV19	CASSSSGLAGPTGELFF	TGTGCCAGTAGTTCTAGCGGGCTAGCGGGGCCCACCGGGGAGCTGTTTTTT
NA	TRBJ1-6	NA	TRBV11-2	CASSPRPQGPNSPLHF	TGTGCCAGCAGCCCCCGTCCACAGGGACCGAATTCACCCCTCCACTTT
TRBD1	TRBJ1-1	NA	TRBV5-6	CASSLKTGGFTEAFF	TGTGCCAGCAGCTTGAAGACAGGGGGCTTCACTGAAGCTTTCTTT
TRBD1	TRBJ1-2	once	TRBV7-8	CASSMRTGGGYTF	TGTGCCAGCAGCATGCGGACAGGGGGCGGCTACACCTTC
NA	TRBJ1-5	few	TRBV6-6	CASTELQVGNQPQHF	TGTGCCAGCACTGAACTCCAGGTGGGCAATCAGCCCCAGCATTTT
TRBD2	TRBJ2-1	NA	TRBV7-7	CASSLRLAGGTYNEQFF	TGTGCCAGCAGCTTAAGGCTAGCGGGGGGGACCTACAATGAGCAGTTCTTC
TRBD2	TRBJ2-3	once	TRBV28	CASSLASSGDTDTQYF	TGTGCCAGCAGTCTGGCCTCTAGCGGGGACACAGATACGCAGTATTTT
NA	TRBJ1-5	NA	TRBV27	CASSPRGQPQHF	TGTGCCAGCAGTCCCCGGGGTCAGCCCCAGCATTTT
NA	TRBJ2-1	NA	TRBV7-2	CASSSAGSHNEQFF	TGTGCCAGCAGCTCCGCAGGGTCGCACAATGAGCAGTTCTTC
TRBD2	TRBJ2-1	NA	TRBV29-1	CSATPLAGGTYNEQFF	TGCAGCGCCACCCCACTAGCGGGGGGAACCTACAATGAGCAGTTCTTC
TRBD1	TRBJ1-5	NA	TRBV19	CASSFLQGRNNQPQHF	TGTGCCAGTAGTTTTCTACAGGGGCGCAACAATCAGCCCCAGCATTTT
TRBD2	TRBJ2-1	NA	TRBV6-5	CASTLAGGVNEQFF	TGTGCCAGCACACTAGCGGGGGGAGTAAATGAGCAGTTCTTC
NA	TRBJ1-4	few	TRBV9	CASSGGDATNEKLFF	TGTGCCAGCAGCGGGGGGGATGCAACTAATGAAAAACTGTTTTTT
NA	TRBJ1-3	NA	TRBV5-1	CASSPGHGNTIYF	TGCGCCAGCAGCCCGGGACATGGAAACACCATATATTTT
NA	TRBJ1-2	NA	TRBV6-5	CASSPGREEIYGYTF	TGTGCCAGCAGCCCCGGACGGGAAGAGATCTATGGCTACACCTTC
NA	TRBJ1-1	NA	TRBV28	CASIWGLEGYTEAFF	TGTGCCAGCATTTGGGGTTTGGAGGGCTACACTGAAGCTTTCTTT
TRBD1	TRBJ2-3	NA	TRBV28	CASSSVTGLQWTDTQYF	TGTGCCAGCAGTTCGGTGACAGGGCTCCAATGGACAGATACGCAGTATTTT